Listed here are 19 T cell receptor beta chains from one sample, sequenced in a study of blood T cell repertoires in COVID-19. Using immunoSEQ multiplex PCR, the repertoire was profiled, and TCRdb retains in-frame clones only, with some absent. This table has fewer than 25,000 clones, around 89% appearing once. The specimen was peripheral blood. The receptors shown here come from a woman aged 55-69 years with active COVID-19.

The rearrangement links TRBV6-5 to TRBJ2-5; D call uncertain. Trimming removed 5 bases at V and 2 bases at J, with 6 bases between. This CDR3 is built from 12 residues. CDR1 and CDR2 (germline): MNHEY, SVGAGI. The CDR3 loop reads CASSTQQETQYF. Here the CDR3 DNA reads TGTGCCAGCAGTACGCAGCAAGAGACCCAGTACTTC.

In its sample, this clone was seen a few times. This chain connects TRBV5-1 to TRBJ1-6; 7 bases align to TRBD1. CDR1 is SGHRS and CDR2 is YFSETQ in the germline V gene. Trimming removed 3 bases from V and 13 bases from J; junction bases left unmatched: 13. CDR3 length equals 15 residues. CDR3 region: CASSSGTAQTGPLHF. The CDR3 DNA reads as TGCGCCAGCAGCTCCGGGACAGCCCAAACGGGGCCCCTCCACTTT.

This chain joins TRBV7-8 and TRBJ1-5; D gene unclear. V dropped 2 bases and J dropped 12 bases, with 14 bases sitting between them. The V gene's germline CDR1 is SGHVS and CDR2 FQNEAQ. This CDR3 contains 13 residues. The CDR3, as DNA: TGTGCCAGCAGCTTAAACGGGAGGGAGGGCCAGCATTTT. Its translation is CASSLNGREGQHF. Variable domain in full (rest from reference TRBV7-8 and TRBJ1-5): GAGVSQSPRYKVAKRGQDVALRCDPISGHVSLFWYQQALGQGPEFLTYFQNEAQLDKSGLPSDRFFAERPEGSVSTLKIQRTQQEDSAVYLCASSLNGREGQHFGDGTRLSIL.

The CDR3 loop is CASGLVPKDWGVGVFSGANVLTF. The CDR3 DNA sequence: TGTGCTAGTGGTTTGGTACCTAAGGATTGGGGGGTAGGAGTATTCTCTGGGGCCAACGTCCTGACTTTC. V and J are TRBV12-5 and TRBJ2-6; D might be TRBD2 (6 bases). The CDR3 sequence is 23 residues long. The germline CDR1 and CDR2 sequences are LGHNT and FRNRAP. Deletions cut 0 bases from V and 0 bases from J, with 27 bases between.

The table lists this clone with a count of one. This sequence joins TRBV6-2 or TRBV6-3 and TRBJ2-1, with 8 bases lining up with TRBD2. CDR1 MNHEY and CDR2 SVGEGT come from the germline V gene. V dropped 0 bases and J dropped 9; count of bases not matched to a gene: 4. There are 14 residues in the CDR3. CDR3 amino acids: CASSYSPREGEQFF. As DNA, the CDR3 is TGTGCCAGCAGTTACTCCCCCCGGGAGGGTGAGCAGTTCTTC.

The chain couples TRBV12-3 or TRBV12-4 to TRBJ2-2, with TRBD2 matching over 8 bases. This CDR3 spans 13 amino acids. V shed 4 bases, J shed 6 bases, and the junction held 1 base outside the gene matches. The CDR3 region has the DNA TGTGCCAGCAGTTCGGGGGGGCCCGGGGAGCTGTTTTTT. Residues: CASSSGGPGELFF.

V usage is TRBV4-1 and J usage is TRBJ2-5; D not resolved. CDR1 is MGHRA and CDR2 is YSYEKL in the germline V gene. V was cut by 2 bases and J by 5 bases, with 3 bases left in between. This CDR3 comprises 11 residues. CDR3 amino acids: CASSQSETQYF. CDR3 nucleotide sequence: TGCGCCAGCAGCCAATCGGAGACCCAGTACTTC.

In its sample, this clone was seen once. The CDR3 DNA reads TGTGCCAGCGCCCCAGGTAGCGGCACAGATACGCAGTATTTT. This sequence encodes CASAPGSGTDTQYF. The chain uses TRBV6-6 and TRBJ2-3, with D perhaps matching TRBD2 (5 bases). This CDR3 spans 14 amino acids. The germline V gene encodes CDR1 MNHNY and CDR2 SVGAGI (reference sequence). V dropped 8 bases and J dropped 1 base, with 13 bases sitting between them.

The J gene is TRBJ1-2, the V gene TRBV2; D possibly corresponds to TRBD1 (5 bases). Germline assignment: CDR1 SNHLY and CDR2 FYNNEI. This CDR3 is 12 amino acids long. The ends were cut back, 4 bases at V and 8 bases at J, with 11 bases in the middle. In DNA form, the CDR3 reads TGTGCCAGCAGTGGAGGTAGGGGCGGCTACACCTTC. It is translated as CASSGGRGGYTF.

The rearrangement joins TRBV4-1 to TRBJ2-1, with 7 bases that match TRBD1. This CDR3 is 13 amino acids long. Losses at the gene ends were 6 bases for V and 6 bases for J; bases not matched to a gene: 5. CDR1 is MGHRA, CDR2 YSYEKL, per germline. DNA of the CDR3: TGCGCCAGCAGTCGAGACAGGGCCAATGAGCAGTTCTTC. It is translated as CASSRDRANEQFF.

V and J are TRBV29-1 and TRBJ1-1; no reliable D call. Germline V gene sequence: CDR1 SQVTM, CDR2 ANQGSEA. Trimming took off 4 bases at V and 1 base at J, with 13 bases between the two ends. The CDR3 totals 14 residues. The CDR3 nucleotides read TGCAGCGTTGGAGGTCGGAGGGAGAACACTGAAGCTTTCTTT. Translating gives CSVGGRRENTEAFF.

This chain joins TRBV11-2 and TRBJ2-1, with a weak D call TRBD2 (6 bases). The CDR3 runs 15 residues. CDR1 is SGHAT and CDR2 is FQNNGV in the germline V gene. Trimming took 7 bases from V and 5 from J, leaving 18 bases between them. DNA for the CDR3: TGTGCCAGCATCTGGGGGGTTGGCGCCAACAATGAGCAGTTCTTC. It translates to CASIWGVGANNEQFF.

The table lists this clone with a few counts. The V call is TRBV6-4, the J call TRBJ2-3; D is possibly TRBD2 (6 bases). With 6 bases removed from V and 0 bases from J, the gap between germline ends came to 10 bases. Germline loops: CDR1 MRHNA, CDR2 SNTAGT. This CDR3 contains 14 residues. Written as DNA, the CDR3 is TGTGCCAGCAGCCTTGGGGGGAGCACAGATACGCAGTATTTT. Translation gives CASSLGGSTDTQYF.

The J gene is TRBJ1-3, the V gene TRBV2; the match to TRBD1 covers 10 bases. V dropped 10 bases and J dropped 3; count of bases not matched to a gene: 9. CDR1 and CDR2 from the germline V gene are SNHLY and FYNNEI. The CDR3 covers 15 residues. The DNA of the CDR3 is TGTGCCATACAGGGGGACAGGGGCGATGGAAACACCATATATTTT. Amino acids: CAIQGDRGDGNTIYF. Together with reference TRBV2 and TRBJ1-3, the CDR3 gives the full variable domain: EPEVTQTPSHQVTQMGQEVILRCVPISNHLYFYWYRQILGQKVEFLVSFYNNEISEKSEIFDDQFSVERPDGSNFTLKIRSTKLEDSAMYFCAIQGDRGDGNTIYFGEGSWLTVV.

The J gene is TRBJ2-1, the V gene TRBV6-6; TRBD2 matches at 8 bases. The CDR3 is 16 residues long. The germline V gene has CDR1 MNHNY and CDR2 SVGAGI (reference sequence). V lost 2 bases, J lost 0 bases, and 3 bases stayed unmatched. The DNA of the CDR3 is TGTGCCAGCAGTTACCGGAGCGGGAGCTCCTACAATGAGCAGTTCTTC. The encoded protein is CASSYRSGSSYNEQFF.

The chain carries TRBV10-3 and TRBJ2-7, with TRBD1 matching over 11 bases. Germline lookup yields CDR1 ENHRY and CDR2 SYGVKD. CDR3 size: 14 residues. The junction had 3 bases not matched to a gene; V was cut back by 6 bases and J by 2 bases. The CDR3 here is CAISGGQGAYEQYF. The CDR3 DNA sequence: TGTGCCATCAGCGGGGGACAGGGGGCCTACGAGCAGTACTTC.

This chain links TRBV19 with TRBJ1-6; 7 bases are shared with TRBD1. Germline CDR1 is LNHDA and CDR2 is SQIVND (reference sequence). Trimming removed 4 bases from V and 0 bases from J; junction bases left unmatched: 0. The CDR3 has 15 residues. CDR3 sequence reads: CASSTGGSYNSPLHF. CDR3 sequence (DNA): TGTGCCAGTAGTACAGGGGGCTCCTATAATTCACCCCTCCACTTT.

The chain links TRBV5-1 to TRBJ2-7; a possible D gene is TRBD2 (5 bases). From germline, CDR1 is SGHRS and CDR2 YFSETQ. V lost 2 bases, J lost 5 bases, and 20 bases lay in between. The CDR3 sequence is 16 residues long. CDR3 sequence (DNA): TGCGCCAGCAGCTTAACCCTAGCCCGGATGACTCACGAGCAGTACTTC. Translated, it gives CASSLTLARMTHEQYF.

The rearrangement uses TRBV10-2 and TRBJ1-1; D perhaps matches TRBD1 (5 bases). Trimming cost V 6 bases and J 0 bases, with 20 bases left between them. This CDR3 has 17 amino acids. Germline V lookup: CDR1 WSHSY, CDR2 SAAADI. The CDR3 nucleotides are TGCGCCAGCAGGAAGGGACTCAGAGACCCAATGAACACTGAAGCTTTCTTT. Translated, it gives CASRKGLRDPMNTEAFF.